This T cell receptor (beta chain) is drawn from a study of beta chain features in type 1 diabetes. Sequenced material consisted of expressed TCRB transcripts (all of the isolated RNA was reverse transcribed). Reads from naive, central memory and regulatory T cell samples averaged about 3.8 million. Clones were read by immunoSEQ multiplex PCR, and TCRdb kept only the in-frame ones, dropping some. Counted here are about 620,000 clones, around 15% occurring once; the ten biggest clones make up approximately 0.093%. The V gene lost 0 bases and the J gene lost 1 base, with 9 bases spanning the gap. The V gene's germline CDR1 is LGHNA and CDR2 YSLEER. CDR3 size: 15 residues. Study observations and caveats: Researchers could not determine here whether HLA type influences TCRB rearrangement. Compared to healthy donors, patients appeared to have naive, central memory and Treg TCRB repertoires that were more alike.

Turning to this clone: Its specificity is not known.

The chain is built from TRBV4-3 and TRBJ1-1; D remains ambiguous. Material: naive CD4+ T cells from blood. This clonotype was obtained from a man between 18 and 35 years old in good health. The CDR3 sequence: CASSQDHPRNTEAFF. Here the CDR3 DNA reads TGCGCCAGCAGCCAAGATCACCCGAGGAACACTGAAGCTTTCTTT.